This T cell receptor beta chain was retrieved from a study of T cells after yellow fever vaccination. Overall study results and limits: Post-booster repertoires again held most primary-vaccination clones (approximately 96% CD4, 75% to 90% CD8).

The CDR3 covers 14 residues. V dropped 5 bases and J dropped 3 bases, with 14 bases sitting between them. Germline assignment: CDR1 MNHEY and CDR2 SMNVEV (reference sequence). This clonotype was picked up a small number of times. Its antigen is not known. TCRdb re-called the 5' RACE reads with MiXCR, one entry per CDR3 protein. Seen here are around 340,000 distinct CDR3 sequences, under 15% observed once, and the top ten hold roughly 3.1%. This sample comprised CD4+ T cells sorted from PBMCs, obtained 15 days after the yellow fever booster vaccination. The rearrangement links TRBV27 to TRBJ2-7; D not certain. The receptor comes from a man younger than 35 who received the YFV17D yellow fever vaccine. CDR3 sequence reads: CASSPLGRSYEQYF. CDR3 nucleotide sequence: TGTGCCAGCAGTCCCCTAGGGCGCAGCTACGAGCAGTACTTC.